This T cell receptor (beta chain) emerged from a study of CD8+ T cells in alopecia areata (dated 2018 in TCRdb). Describing the broader study: In both human patients and the C3H/HeJ mouse model, the study applied high-throughput TCRbeta sequencing to look at T cell clonal expansion in alopecia areata. Human TCRbeta sequencing covered scalp tissue and sorted CD4+ and CD8+ peripheral blood T cells from patchy and totalis/universalis alopecia areata patients and healthy controls. Clonality in the scalp was compared among normal scalp (n=4), patchy alopecia areata scalp (n=8), and alopecia totalis/universalis scalp (n=8). RNA came from the PAXgene miRNA kit for fixed scalp, the miRNeasy kit for PBMCs, and the RNeasy kit for mouse skin. TCRbeta CDR3 regions were amplified by immunoSEQ multiplex PCR with 35 Vbeta forward and 13 Jbeta reverse primers.

Receptors were amplified or captured by the immunoSEQ multiplex PCR assay. For TCR sequencing, RNA was extracted from every sample and reverse transcribed into cDNA to serve as template. SuperScript III was used for first-strand cDNA synthesis, primed with a 2:1 mix of oligo-dT and random hexamers. A synthetic immune receptor repertoire was used to assess amplification bias, and residual bias was removed computationally. From the authors' description of their analysis: Raw reads were preprocessed for error removal, and CDR3 was defined according to IMGT conventions as running from the conserved cysteine to phenylalanine. To get clonality, Shannon entropy was normalized by log2 of the number of productive unique TCRs and the result was subtracted from 1. Whether each scalp clone was CD4 or CD8 was inferred by checking scalp TCRbeta sequences against the CD4 and CD8 repertoires from sorted blood. TCRdb limited this immuneACCESS table to in-frame rearrangements with V and J called. A share of clones is missing; checked studies link under half to unresolved V genes, and the rest is unexplained. V and J calls plus clone size are reproduced from that table; the DNA served to infer D and trimming. This sample holds 100,000 to 120,000 clones; 45% to 60% were observed only once. The ten top clones hold around a quarter of the sample.

On the study overall, not on this receptor specifically: Compared with mice, TCR sequences shared between patients were less clear, possibly partly because of HLA diversity across the patient population. Compared with normal scalp, lesional scalp had higher clonality and more expanded CD8+ clones, particularly in alopecia totalis/universalis, a pattern that suggests antigenic drive. Scalp TCR repertoire analysis is complicated because resident alphabeta T cells in normal human skin are also sequenced, whereas mouse skin is dominated by gammadelta T cells.

As regards this clone: It lacks a known antigen. No base quality values were provided; no much bigger clone lies one nucleotide off.

The CDR3, cysteine through phenylalanine, is 15 amino acids long. Only the CDR3 DNA is retained, 45 bases long and in frame from the first base. Trimming takes 7 bases off V and 6 bases off J; junction bases not matched to a gene: 7. CDR1 and CDR2, per the germline V gene, are SGHRS and YFSETQ. Peripheral blood and lesional scalp punch biopsies were obtained from patients with alopecia areata. PBMCs were separated by density centrifugation and stained for CD3, CD4 and CD8, after which CD4+ and CD8+ T cells were sorted on a FACSAria. Untreated alopecia areata patients were recruited as part of a multicenter biomarker study. Blood CD8+ T cells from 5 or 6 biomarker-study patients were further sorted into NKG2D-low and NKG2D-high fractions.

The specimen was NKG2D-low CD8+ T cells sorted from blood. According to the study, the label for this sample's cell subset or site signals: sorted CD8+ NKG2D-low blood T cells. The origin of this receptor is a human donor with alopecia areata. The chain employs TRBV5-1 and TRBJ2-2; TRBD2 aligns with 12 central bases. The CDR3 region: CASRLAGVGPGELFF. The base sequence is TGCGCCAGCCGACTAGCGGGAGTTGGGCCCGGGGAGCTGTTTTTT.